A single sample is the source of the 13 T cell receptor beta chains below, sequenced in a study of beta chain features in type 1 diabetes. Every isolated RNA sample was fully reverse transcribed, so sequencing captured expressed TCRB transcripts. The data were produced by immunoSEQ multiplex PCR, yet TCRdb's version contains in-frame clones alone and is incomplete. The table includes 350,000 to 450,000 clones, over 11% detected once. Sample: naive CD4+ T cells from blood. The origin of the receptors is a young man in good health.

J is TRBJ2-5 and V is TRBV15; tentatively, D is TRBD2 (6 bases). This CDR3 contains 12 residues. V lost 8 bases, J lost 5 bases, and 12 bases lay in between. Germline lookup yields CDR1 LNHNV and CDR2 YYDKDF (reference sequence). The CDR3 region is CATGRGAETQYF. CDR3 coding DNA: TGTGCCACCGGGCGCGGGGCGGAGACCCAGTACTTC. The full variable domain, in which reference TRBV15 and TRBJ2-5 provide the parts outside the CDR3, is DAMVIQNPRYQVTQFGKPVTLSCSQTLNHNVMYWYQQKSSQAPKLLFHYYDKDFNNEADTPDNFQSRRPNTSFCFLDIRSPGLGDTAMYLCATGRGAETQYFGPGTRLLVL.

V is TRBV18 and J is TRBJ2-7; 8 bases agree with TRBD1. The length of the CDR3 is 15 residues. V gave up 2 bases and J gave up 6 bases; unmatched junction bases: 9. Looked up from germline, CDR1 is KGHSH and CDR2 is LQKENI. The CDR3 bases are TGTGCCAGCTCACCAGGGACAGGTATGCTGTCCGAGCAGTACGTC. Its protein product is CASSPGTGMLSEQYV.

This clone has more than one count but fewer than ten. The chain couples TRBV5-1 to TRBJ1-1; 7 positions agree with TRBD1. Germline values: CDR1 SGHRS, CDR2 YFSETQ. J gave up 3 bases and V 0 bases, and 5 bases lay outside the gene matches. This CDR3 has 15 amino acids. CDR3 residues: CASSLATGAYTEAFF. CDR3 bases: TGCGCCAGCAGCTTGGCCACAGGGGCGTACACTGAAGCTTTCTTT.

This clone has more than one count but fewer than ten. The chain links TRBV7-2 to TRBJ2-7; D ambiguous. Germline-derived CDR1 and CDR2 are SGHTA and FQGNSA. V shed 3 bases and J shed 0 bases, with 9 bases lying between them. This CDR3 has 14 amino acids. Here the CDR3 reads CASSFRTSSYEQYF. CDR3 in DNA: TGTGCCAGCAGCTTTCGCACCAGCTCCTACGAGCAGTACTTC.

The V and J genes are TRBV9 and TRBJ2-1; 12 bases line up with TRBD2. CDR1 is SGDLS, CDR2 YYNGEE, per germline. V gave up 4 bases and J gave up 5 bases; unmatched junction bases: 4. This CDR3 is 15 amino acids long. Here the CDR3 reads CASSTSGRRNNEQFF. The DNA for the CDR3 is TGTGCCAGCAGCACTAGCGGGAGGAGAAACAATGAGCAGTTCTTC.

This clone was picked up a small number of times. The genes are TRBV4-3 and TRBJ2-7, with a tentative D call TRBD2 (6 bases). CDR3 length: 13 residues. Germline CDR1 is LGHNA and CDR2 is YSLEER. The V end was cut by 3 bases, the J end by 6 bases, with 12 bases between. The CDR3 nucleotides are TGCGCCAGCAGCCAGGGACTGGCTCGCGAGCAGTACTTC. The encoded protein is CASSQGLAREQYF.

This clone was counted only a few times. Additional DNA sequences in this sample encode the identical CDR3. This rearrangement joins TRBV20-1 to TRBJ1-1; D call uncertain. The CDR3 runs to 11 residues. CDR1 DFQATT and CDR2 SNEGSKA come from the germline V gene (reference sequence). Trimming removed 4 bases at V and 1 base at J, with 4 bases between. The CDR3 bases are TGCAGTGCTATAAGGAACACTGAAGCTTTCTTT. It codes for CSAIRNTEAFF.

For the CDR3, the DNA is TGTGCCAGCAGTGAAATTCTAGCGGGAGTTGAGACCCAGTACTTC. Translation gives CASSEILAGVETQYF. J is TRBJ2-5 and V is TRBV25-1; 10 bases agree with TRBD2. The CDR3 covers 15 residues. Trimming took 2 bases from V and 5 from J; bases not matched to a gene: 5. Germline CDR1 is MGHDK and CDR2 is SYGVNS.

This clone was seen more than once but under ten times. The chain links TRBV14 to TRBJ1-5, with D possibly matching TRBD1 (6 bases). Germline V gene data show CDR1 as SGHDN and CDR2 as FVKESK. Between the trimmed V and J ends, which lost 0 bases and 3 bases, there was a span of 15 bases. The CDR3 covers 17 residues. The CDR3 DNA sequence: TGTGCCAGCAGCCAAGATGTCGCAGGGGTGATCAATCAGCCCCAGCATTTT. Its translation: CASSQDVAGVINQPQHF.

CDR3 loop: CASSRTGTSLNNEQFF. The CDR3 DNA is TGTGCCAGCAGCAGAACCGGGACCTCACTGAACAATGAGCAGTTCTTC. This chain links TRBV25-1 with TRBJ2-1; D possibly matches TRBD1 or TRBD2 (5 bases each). CDR3 length: 16 amino acids. V lost 6 bases and J 5 bases, leaving 20 bases between the germline ends. Germline V CDR1 and CDR2: MGHDK, SYGVNS.

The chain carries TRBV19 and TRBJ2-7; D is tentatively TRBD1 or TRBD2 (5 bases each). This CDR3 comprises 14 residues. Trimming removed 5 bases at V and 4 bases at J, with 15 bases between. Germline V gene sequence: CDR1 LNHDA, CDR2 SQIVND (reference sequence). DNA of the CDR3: TGTGCCAGTAGTCCCACTGGGGGAGCGTACGAGCAGTACGTC. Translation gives CASSPTGGAYEQYV.

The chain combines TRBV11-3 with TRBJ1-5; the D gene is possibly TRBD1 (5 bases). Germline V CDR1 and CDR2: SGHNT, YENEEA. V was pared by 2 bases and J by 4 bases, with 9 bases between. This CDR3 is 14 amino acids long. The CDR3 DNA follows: TGTGCCAGCAGCTTACAGGGCCCTAATCAGCCCCAGCATTTT. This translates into CASSLQGPNQPQHF.

The CDR3 DNA follows: TGCGCCAGCAGCCACCCGGCAGGGAGAATTGAAAAACTGTTTTTT. Translating gives CASSHPAGRIEKLFF. This chain joins TRBV4-1 and TRBJ1-4; D may be TRBD1 (5 bases). Trimming took 3 bases from V and 7 from J, leaving 15 bases between them. The CDR3 runs to 15 residues. Germline values: CDR1 MGHRA, CDR2 YSYEKL.